Detailed here is one TCR beta chain. What it recognizes is unknown. Trimming removed 2 bases at V and 5 bases at J, with 12 bases between. CDR1 and CDR2 (germline): ENHRY, SYGVKD. The length of the CDR3 is 14 residues. The data derive from a study of response to subunit inactivated influenza vaccine. General study results and limits: Authors suggested few new T cells are recruited by each seasonal influenza vaccination.

TCRdb re-analysed the RT-PCR reads in MiXCR, keeping a single row per CDR3 protein. The data contain 530,000 or so distinct CDR3 sequences, 14% of them singletons. The source was PBMCs from blood, collected 11 to 12 days after vaccination. The chain carries TRBV10-3 and TRBJ2-5; D perhaps matches TRBD1 (6 bases). This TCR was sampled from a man aged 50 to 60 who received an inactivated influenza vaccine. The CDR3 bases are TGTGCCATCAGTGAGAATGGGGGCCCGGAGACCCAGTACTTC. Translating gives CAISENGGPETQYF.